This record covers a single T cell receptor beta chain. These data are taken from a study of blood T cell repertoires in COVID-19. About the study: The samples span acute and convalescent COVID-19 from the United States, Italy and Spain. PBMCs, B-cell-depleted T cells, or T cells were the source of the cDNA or gDNA that made up the material.

This table comes from immunoSEQ multiplex PCR, and its TCRdb copy is limited to in-frame clones, with some not included. The sample shows some 180,000 clones, roughly four fifths of them seen only once. Sequenced input: peripheral blood. This clonotype was obtained from a woman aged 35 to 49 with COVID-19, enrolled during active disease.

CDR3 in amino acids: CASSLGGSSAGELFF. In DNA form, the CDR3 reads TGCGCCAGCAGCTTGGGCGGTTCGAGCGCCGGGGAGCTGTTTTTT. V and J are TRBV5-1 and TRBJ2-2; no definite D call. Germline V CDR1 and CDR2: SGHRS, YFSETQ. The CDR3 runs to 15 residues. Trimming pared 0 bases from V and 6 bases from J, leaving 12 bases between.